The following is a T cell receptor (beta chain) sequence with its context. Its antigen is unidentified. Naive CD8+ T cells showed CD45RO-CCR7+CD27+CD95-. This CDR3 is built from 15 residues. The germline V gene has CDR1 SQVTM and CDR2 ANQGSEA. This entry comes from a study of CXCR3-negative and CXCR3-positive naive CD8 T cells. Study observations and caveats: In both naive subsets diversity was comparably high, whereas memory CD8+ cells showed much lower diversity. Naive subsets had comparable surface CD5, so TRB CDR3 properties gauged TCR strength.

Libraries of TRB cDNA were made by 5' RACE and carried UMIs. TCRdb re-analyzed the 5' RACE reads; it lists each CDR3 protein once, without DNA. The table lists around 140,000 distinct CDR3 sequences, with approximately 0.29% in the top ten. The sample was naive CXCR3- CD8+ T cells from blood. The subset was: CD45RO-CCR7+CD27+CD95- naive CD8+ T cells lacking CXCR3 (TNR3-). This chain joins TRBV29-1 and TRBJ2-7; without DNA, the TCRdb call of TRBD1 cannot be checked. This clonotype originated in a human donor in good health. Some clones in this sample may be carry-over from other donors' samples. The CDR3 protein is CSVEVIGGKIYEQYF.